Each of the 3 T cell receptor beta chains below was sequenced from the same sample in a study of T cell responses to AZD1222 COVID-19 vaccine. TCRdb keeps only in-frame clones here, not all; method: immunoSEQ multiplex PCR. This table holds 110,000 or so clones, roughly 88% found once. The starting material was peripheral blood, obtained 28 days after the second AZD1222 dose. Receptors originate from an adult who received the AZD1222 COVID-19 vaccine.

This chain uses TRBV19 with TRBJ1-2; TRBD1 matches 9 bases. Germline lookup yields CDR1 LNHDA and CDR2 SQIVND (reference sequence). The CDR3 has 14 residues. V gave up 5 bases and J gave up 8 bases; unmatched junction bases: 9. The CDR3 reads CASSPRDRVLGYTF. In nucleotides, the CDR3 is TGTGCCAGTAGTCCCCGGGACAGGGTCCTCGGCTACACCTTC.

The rearrangement joins TRBV10-3 to TRBJ2-5; 7 nucleotides align to TRBD2. The CDR3 runs 15 residues. Looked up from germline, CDR1 is ENHRY and CDR2 is SYGVKD. V dropped 3 bases and J dropped 1; count of bases not matched to a gene: 5. The CDR3 reads CAISDVGTTQETQYF. As DNA, the CDR3 is TGTGCCATCAGTGACGTCGGGACTACCCAAGAGACCCAGTACTTC.

The rearrangement uses TRBV19 and TRBJ1-2; 7 positions agree with TRBD1. This CDR3 contains 16 residues. The germline gives CDR1 LNHDA, CDR2 SQIVND (reference sequence). With 7 bases clipped from V and 2 bases from J, the junction kept 13 bases outside the gene matches. CDR3 in amino acids: CASTPNRGGHNYGYTF. The CDR3, as DNA: TGTGCCAGTACCCCCAACAGGGGTGGGCACAACTATGGCTACACCTTC.